This paragraph reports one T cell receptor (beta chain). Its cognate antigen has yet to be identified. Per-base qualities were not stored, and no clone one base away is much larger. The library was made by the immunoSEQ multiplex PCR assay. For the multiplex PCR, a mixture combining 60 forward primers for TCR Vbeta segments and 13 reverse primers for TCR Jbeta segments was used. Amplification of the CDR3 region of rearranged TCR beta genes was performed with a multiplex PCR assay on genomic DNA. On the Illumina HiSeq System, the amplified TCR beta libraries were sequenced as 87-base-pair reads. On the authors' methods: A later analysis tallied around 80 million unique TCR beta chains across the 666 repertoires, and about 12 million of those chains were shared by two or more donors. To remove PCR and sequencing errors, raw reads were error-corrected and collapsed into unique sequences using a nearest-neighbor algorithm that merged closely related sequences. Alignment of CDR3 sequences to IMGT reference sequences was used to assign V, D and J gene segments. For a sequence to be retained, a match of at least six nucleotides was required to both a V gene segment and a J gene segment. A rearrangement counted as productive if the CDR3 had no stop codons and remained in frame with V and J, and every other rearrangement counted as non-productive. CDR3 was defined by IMGT convention, running from the second conserved V-encoded cysteine to the conserved J-encoded phenylalanine. The earlier analysis of some 580 of the donors excluded any sequence lacking an unambiguous match to a single V gene segment. In an earlier analysis of 587 of the donors, V segments were called functional above 56.7% productive rearrangements and were called segregating when the between-donor standard deviation exceeded 5%. A statistical classification framework was built to diagnose cytomegalovirus status from the catalog of TCR beta chain sequences. In a later analysis, TCR nucleotide sequences were compared against IMGT/GENE-DB human TR gene sequences so that V and J genes could be assigned. In a later analysis, CDR3 sequences and most-parsimonious VDJ recombination scenarios were assigned using the TCRdist pipeline. In a later analysis, each TCR beta chain was defined by its CDR3 amino acid sequence together with its V-gene family, and reads without a unique V-gene family were excluded. In a later analysis, around 600 highly shared, low-generation-probability nucleotide sequences were removed to address suspected cross-contamination and a sequencing artifact. In a later analysis, a clonal expansion index for each public chain was calculated from normalized within-repertoire ranks of inferred template counts. In a later analysis, generation probabilities were computed with a VDJ recombination model fitted to out-of-frame rearrangements, and the resulting probabilities were checked against IGoR. In a later analysis, TCR-TCR, TCR-HLA and TCR-CMV co-occurrence was scored with hypergeometric tests, and a repertoire-size bias correction was applied to TCR pairs. In a later analysis, false discovery rates were estimated by permuting HLA or CMV assignments 20 times. In a later analysis, co-occurring TCRs were grouped using DBSCAN, with TCRdist sequence similarity added in when clustering inside HLA-allele-positive subsets. Repertoires with fewer than 30,000 or more than 120,000 public chains were left out of co-occurrence clustering, as were about 5 repertoires with anomalous nucleotide sharing. The clones in this table, taken by TCRdb from immuneACCESS, are in-frame only. Not every clone is retained; where verified, under half of the shortfall comes from an unresolved V gene, and the cause of the rest is unknown. V, J and clone size are taken as reported in that table, and D and trimming were inferred from the DNA itself. The sample records 82,000 or so clones, approximately 81% of which are singletons. Roughly 6.2% of the sample lies in the top ten.

The CDR3 starts with the cysteine, ends with the phenylalanine, and has 14 residues. The kept DNA is CDR3 alone, 42 bases in frame from the first base. Between the V and J ends, shortened by 0 bases and 3 bases respectively, the junction contains 9 bases. The germline V gene (reference sequence) gives CDR1 as SGHNT and CDR2 as YYREEE. In total, approximately 690 healthy bone marrow donors made up the cohort. All cohort members were sampled while nominally healthy, although unrecorded immune exposures were likely present. The donor tested CMV seropositive, placing the donor among the approximately 310 seropositive members of the cohort. Each donor provided a peripheral blood sample, and peripheral blood mononuclear cells were used for TCR beta sequencing. The Qiagen DNeasy Blood Extraction Kit was used to extract genomic DNA from the blood cell samples. This sample was taken from a study of cytomegalovirus exposure and HLA in healthy donors (dated by TCRdb to 2016 to 2017). In terms of the full investigation: An earlier analysis of some 500 of the donors reported about 250 Gb of sequence data and 120 million or so unique TCR beta sequences from some 180 million T cells. An early release covering 550 to 650 HLA-typed donors comprised roughly 300 gigabases of sequencing data and around 80 million unique TCR sequences. Of the roughly 400 genotyped donors, roughly 80% fell in the genetic ancestry cluster associated with self-reported Caucasian donors. The aim of the study was to test whether cataloging public T cell receptors could identify signatures of past pathogen exposure. Using immunosequencing, the study profiled T cell repertoires from about 620 subjects and related those repertoires to cytomegalovirus serostatus. Besides the first cohort of some 670 subjects, a separate validation cohort made up of 120 different subjects was used. High-throughput TCR immunosequencing, statistical association of individual TCRs with disease status, and machine learning were combined to predict cytomegalovirus infection status. To study patterns of TCR occurrence, a later analysis re-analyzed previously published TCR beta repertoires from 600 to 750 donors and added high-resolution HLA genotyping. Rather than using new phenotypic data, the later analysis identified candidate immune exposures from TCR beta sequences and from how often those sequences occurred across donors. An earlier analysis of 450 to 750 of the donors used high-throughput TCR beta sequencing to judge whether each TCR beta V gene segment behaved as functional or pseudogenic. Donor age, sex, ethnicity and CMV serostatus were compiled alongside the repertoire data. A later genetic analysis used genome-wide SNP genotypes for about 55% of the 666 donors, treating that subset as a discovery cohort. Every repertoire in the discovery cohort had been generated on one and the same sequencing platform. HLA typing included class I and class II loci at four-digit resolution. The number of typed donors differed by locus: about 629-630 for A, B, C, DRB1 and DQB1; 522 for DQA1; 606 for DPA1; and 400 to 480 for DPB1. Four to six DR-DQ haplotypes were handled as single units for association and clustering, since linkage in the cohort was strong. On average, over 200,000 unique TCR beta nucleotide sequences were sequenced per donor among about 400 genotyped donors of the cohort, with roughly 19% of those sequences being non-productive.

Overall study results and their limits: In a later analysis, HLA-associated TCR beta chains were found to be more clonally expanded and to have lower generation probabilities than equally common non-associated chains. According to a later analysis, parvovirus B19, influenza, CMV and Epstein-Barr virus appeared linked to several top co-occurrence clusters. While some public TCRs were present in many individuals, most TCR sequences turned up only very rarely across donors. Because the 87-base-pair reads could not distinguish some IMGT-functional V segments, including TRBV6-2 and TRBV6-3, those segments were excluded. CMV serostatus was the only immune exposure information available for the cohort. The study listed 164 TCR beta chains as associated with cytomegalovirus. Around 16 rarely observed V segments, including chromosome 9 orphons, were excluded from the earlier analysis of several hundred of the donors because counts were too low. A cluster of highly shared sequence variants was judged likely to represent a technical artifact of the sequencing pipeline. Sequencing depth was assumed to be roughly uniform across donors in the presence/absence analyses, though that assumption may not hold. Specific HLA alleles were associated with roughly 17,000 TCR beta sequences at a false discovery rate of 0.05 in a later analysis. According to a later genetic analysis, donors in an Asian-associated ancestry cluster had fewer N-insertions in productive TCRs than the approximately 630-donor mean. This cohort had only TCR beta chains sequenced, and the lack of alpha or paired-chain data limited which features could be detected. A further reported finding was that TCR beta sequences accurately predicted the HLA-A and HLA-B alleles for most subjects in the first cohort. V-gene and J-gene trimming of TCR beta chains was associated with a missense DCLRE1C variant in a later genetic analysis, and the association was replicated in an independent cohort. Linkage disequilibrium might explain the correlated functional status among segregating V segments, but an unknown experimental factor could not be ruled out. The classifier was reported to diagnose cytomegalovirus status with high specificity and sensitivity in both the original cohort and the validation cohort. In vitro tests confirmed that a few of the cytomegalovirus-associated TCR beta chains recognize cytomegalovirus antigens. Because some donors lacked HLA typing at each locus, the association tests relied only on the typed subset. In a later analysis, the rate of TCR association differed among HLA loci, with DRB1 alleles having the most associated TCRs and HLA-C alleles having the fewest. It was suggested by the authors that the approach could potentially be generalized to other disease states and immunological phenotypes. When HLA alleles, especially DR and DQ, strongly co-occurred, attributing TCR associations to individual alleles was difficult. In an earlier analysis of about 600 of the donors, most TCR beta V segments appeared in productive rearrangements about 87% or about 30% of the time, broadly matching IMGT annotations. Most CMV-associated TCR beta chains appeared to be HLA-restricted in a later analysis, and the HLA associations seemed to be driven largely by CMV exposure.

This chain joins TRBV5-4 to TRBJ1-2; the D gene identity is not certain. The TCR originated in a woman between 45 and 60 years old in good health and CMV-seropositive. The sample was PBMCs. The CDR3: CASSLADTDYGYTF. The bases read TGTGCCAGCAGCTTGGCAGATACCGACTATGGCTACACCTTC. The full variable domain, with segments outside the CDR3 supplied by the reference TRBV5-4 and TRBJ1-2 proteins, appears as ETGVTQSPTHLIKTRGQQVTLRCSSQSGHNTVSWYQQALGQGPQFIFQYYREEENGRGNFPPRFSGLQFPNYSSELNVNALELDDSALYLCASSLADTDYGYTFGSGTRLTVV.